This T cell receptor (beta chain) was captured by sequencing in a study of CD8+ T cells in alopecia areata. The table lists this clone with a few counts. Collected material from alopecia areata patients comprised lesional scalp punch biopsies and peripheral blood. The authors extracted RNA and reverse transcribed it into cDNA as the sequencing template. The data were produced by immunoSEQ multiplex PCR, yet TCRdb's version contains in-frame clones alone and is incomplete. The sample yields 100,000 to 150,000 clones, 50% to 60% seen once. Germline CDR1 SGHTA, CDR2 FQGTGA. Unmatched junction bases numbered 6, after V lost 2 bases and J lost 3 bases. The CDR3 runs 15 residues.

J is TRBJ2-7 and V is TRBV7-3; 8 bases fit TRBD2. The sequencing used CD4+ T cells sorted from blood, collected at week 0. The sequence came from a human donor with alopecia areata. The CDR3: CASSLSGGLSYEQYF. CDR3 sequence (DNA): TGTGCCAGCAGCTTATCGGGGGGGTTAAGCTACGAGCAGTACTTC.